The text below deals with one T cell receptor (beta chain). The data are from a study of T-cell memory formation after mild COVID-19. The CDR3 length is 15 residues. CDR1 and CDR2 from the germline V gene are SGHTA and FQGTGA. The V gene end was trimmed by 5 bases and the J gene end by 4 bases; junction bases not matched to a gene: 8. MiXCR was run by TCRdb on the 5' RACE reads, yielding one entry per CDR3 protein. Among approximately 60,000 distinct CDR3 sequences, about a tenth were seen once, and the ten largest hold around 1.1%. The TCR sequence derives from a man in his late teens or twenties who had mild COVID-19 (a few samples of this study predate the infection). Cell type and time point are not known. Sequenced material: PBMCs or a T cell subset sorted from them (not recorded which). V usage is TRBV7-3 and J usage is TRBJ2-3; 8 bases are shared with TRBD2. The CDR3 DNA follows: TGTGCCAGCAGCCGGATGGGACTAGATTCAGATACGCAGTATTTT. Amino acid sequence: CASSRMGLDSDTQYF.